The 17 T cell receptor beta chains given below trace back to one sample, sequenced in a study of T-cell reconstitution after alpha-beta-depleted transplantation in children. Unique molecular identifiers were built into the TCRbeta library. TCRdb redid the calling of the PCR reads with MiXCR, one entry per CDR3 protein. The sample lists 550,000 to 800,000 distinct CDR3 sequences, roughly 13% occurring once. The sample in question was PBMCs, obtained before TCRalphabeta/CD19-depleted stem cell transplant. All receptors derive from a girl between 2 and 10 years old with congenital amegakaryocytic thrombocytopenia, due to receive a stem cell transplant.

This sequence joins TRBV5-6 and TRBJ1-6, with D perhaps matching TRBD1 (5 bases). Trimming pared 1 base from V and 7 bases from J, leaving 12 bases between. The CDR3 spans 15 residues. Germline V gene data show CDR1 as SGHDT and CDR2 as YYEEEE. The CDR3 nucleotides read TGTGCCAGCAGCTTGACAACAGGACCAAATTCACCCCTCCACTTT. Translated: CASSLTTGPNSPLHF.

The sample holds many counts of this clonotype. V is TRBV12-3 or TRBV12-4 and J is TRBJ2-7; 10 bases line up with TRBD1. The J segment lost 6 bases and the V segment lost 6 bases, leaving 2 bases of the junction unmatched. CDR3 length: 12 residues. CDR3 nucleotides: TGTGCCAGCAGACGGACAGGGGGCGAGCAGTACTTC. Translating gives CASRRTGGEQYF.

The table lists this clonotype with many counts. The chain couples TRBV4-1 to TRBJ1-1, with D possibly being TRBD1 (5 bases). Germline loops: CDR1 MGHRA, CDR2 YSYEKL. CDR3 length: 13 amino acids. V lost 7 bases and J 1 base, leaving 10 bases between the germline ends. The CDR3 loop reads CASTTQGNTEAFF. In DNA, the CDR3 is TGCGCCAGCACCACCCAGGGGAACACTGAAGCTTTCTTT.

This clonotype was observed many times. The J gene is TRBJ2-6, the V gene TRBV20-1; no firm D call. In germline, CDR1 is DFQATT, CDR2 SNEGSKA (reference sequence). V lost 3 bases and J 2 bases, leaving 8 bases between the germline ends. This CDR3 contains 14 residues. CDR3 bases: TGCAGTGCTAGCGATGGAGCTGGGGCCAACGTCCTGACTTTC. Protein sequence: CSASDGAGANVLTF.

The table lists this clonotype with many counts. V gene TRBV5-1 combines with J gene TRBJ2-1; a weak D match, TRBD2 (5 bases). The CDR3 has 14 residues. Germline loops: CDR1 SGHRS, CDR2 YFSETQ. Trimming took 0 bases from V and 4 from J, leaving 8 bases between them. The CDR3: CASSLEDSYNEQFF. DNA for the CDR3: TGCGCCAGCAGCTTGGAGGACTCTTACAATGAGCAGTTCTTC.

This clonotype was counted between two and nine times. The chain combines TRBV5-1 with TRBJ2-7; 10 bases are shared with TRBD2. The J segment lost 5 bases and the V segment lost 4 bases, leaving 12 bases of the junction unmatched. The CDR3 spans 16 residues. Per germline, CDR1 SGHRS and CDR2 YFSETQ. Here the CDR3 reads CASSPVGLAGADEQYF. The CDR3 bases are TGCGCCAGCAGCCCCGTGGGGCTAGCGGGAGCTGACGAGCAGTACTTC.

This clonotype came up a few times. V gene TRBV29-1 combines with J gene TRBJ1-2, with a possible D match to TRBD1 (5 bases). Germline CDR1 SQVTM, CDR2 ANQGSEA. This CDR3 has 12 amino acids. V lost 7 bases and J 3 bases, leaving 12 bases between the germline ends. CDR3 region: CSGVDTYYGYTF. The CDR3, as DNA: TGCAGCGGCGTGGACACCTACTATGGCTACACCTTC. The full variable domain, with the rest looked up from reference TRBV29-1 and TRBJ1-2, is SAVISQKPSRDICQRGTSLTIQCQVDSQVTMMFWYRQQPGQSLTLIATANQGSEATYESGFVIDKFPISRPNLTFSTLTVSNMSPEDSSIYLCSGVDTYYGYTFGSGTRLTVV.

The sample holds a few counts of this clonotype. The chain couples TRBV27 to TRBJ2-3; a weak D match, TRBD2 (6 bases). CDR3 length: 17 amino acids. Trimming removed 5 bases at V and 0 bases at J, with 18 bases between. Germline loops: CDR1 MNHEY, CDR2 SMNVEV (reference sequence). The CDR3 nucleotides read TGTGCCAGCAGTCGCCTAGGGGCGGGACCTAGCACAGATACGCAGTATTTT. Amino acid sequence: CASSRLGAGPSTDTQYF.

The J gene is TRBJ1-4, the V gene TRBV20-1, with TRBD1 matching 7 bases. In germline, CDR1 is DFQATT, CDR2 SNEGSKA (reference sequence). The length of the CDR3 is 14 residues. J gave up 8 bases and V 6 bases, and 12 bases lay outside the gene matches. Written as DNA, the CDR3 is TGCAGTGCCTCCCTGGGACAGTGGGAGGAAAAACTGTTTTTT. Translating gives CSASLGQWEEKLFF.

In its sample, this clonotype was seen a few times. The rearrangement joins TRBV5-1 to TRBJ2-1; TRBD2 agrees at 7 bases. CDR1 is SGHRS and CDR2 is YFSETQ in the germline V gene. V gave up 5 bases and J gave up 5 bases; unmatched junction bases: 10. This CDR3 is built from 15 residues. CDR3 sequence: CASRKGRALNNEQFF. In DNA, the CDR3 is TGCGCCAGCAGAAAAGGGAGGGCCCTTAACAATGAGCAGTTCTTC.

In this sample, this clonotype turned up many times. The chain joins TRBV20-1 to TRBJ2-3, with D maybe TRBD2 (6 bases). This CDR3 comprises 16 residues. V shed 1 base and J shed 2 bases, with 16 bases lying between them. Per the germline V gene, CDR1 is DFQATT and CDR2 is SNEGSKA (reference sequence). The CDR3 here is CSARASKGGDTDTQYF. The CDR3 region has the DNA TGCAGTGCTAGAGCCTCGAAGGGAGGAGACACAGATACGCAGTATTTT.

In this sample, this clonotype turned up a few times. The chain couples TRBV28 to TRBJ2-3; 7 bases are a match to TRBD2. Germline V lookup: CDR1 MDHEN, CDR2 SYDVKM. V gave up 7 bases and J gave up 3 bases; unmatched junction bases: 10. CDR3 size: 15 residues. CDR3 bases: TGTGCCAGCACCGTCTGGGCGGGAGTTACAGATACGCAGTATTTT. Amino acid sequence: CASTVWAGVTDTQYF.

This clonotype was seen a handful of times. The V call is TRBV12-3 or TRBV12-4, the J call TRBJ2-2, with D possibly matching TRBD2 (6 bases). There are 14 residues in the CDR3. Between the trimmed V and J ends, which lost 11 bases and 2 bases, there was a span of 15 bases. CDR3 nucleotide sequence: TGTGCCGGTCAGGAGCGGGTTAACACCGGGGAGCTGTTTTTT. It specifies CAGQERVNTGELFF.

V gene TRBV15 combines with J gene TRBJ2-3, with 7 positions matching TRBD2. The CDR3 length is 17 residues. Losses at the gene ends were 1 base for V and 3 bases for J; bases not matched to a gene: 10. Germline assignment: CDR1 LNHNV and CDR2 YYDKDF (reference sequence). This chain's CDR3 is CATSRGASGGWTDTQYF. The CDR3 DNA sequence: TGTGCCACCAGCAGAGGCGCTAGCGGAGGCTGGACAGATACGCAGTATTTT.

For this clonotype: The junction differs from germline at one of its ends, possibly a read error. V gene TRBV20-1 combines with J gene TRBJ1-2; D is undetermined. Germline CDR1 reads DFQATT; CDR2 reads SNEGSKA (reference sequence). The CDR3 length is 14 residues. The CDR3 reads CSAAQAGANYGDTF. In nucleotides, the CDR3 is TGCAGTGCGGCCCAGGCCGGAGCTAACTATGGCGACACCTTC.

This clonotype was seen a handful of times. The chain uses TRBV12-5 and TRBJ2-1, with 8 bases fitting TRBD2. The length of the CDR3 is 16 residues. Germline assignment: CDR1 LGHNT and CDR2 FRNRAP. The junction had 10 bases not matched to a gene; V was cut back by 0 bases and J by 9 bases. DNA of the CDR3: TGTGCTAGTGGTTTGGTACGAGATAGCGGGGCCATTGAGCAGTTCTTC. The encoded protein is CASGLVRDSGAIEQFF.

This clonotype has more than one count but fewer than ten. The V and J genes are TRBV20-1 and TRBJ1-5; 7 nucleotides agree with TRBD1. Germline V CDR1 and CDR2: DFQATT, SNEGSKA (reference sequence). The CDR3 has 15 residues. V shed 2 bases, J shed 4 bases, and the junction held 8 bases outside the gene matches. DNA for the CDR3: TGCAGTGCTAGAACCCAGGGGGGACCAAATCAGCCCCAGCATTTT. Translating it yields CSARTQGGPNQPQHF.